The rows below give T cell receptor beta chains drawn from one sample of a study of radiation and T cells in renal cell carcinoma. TCRdb's copy holds only in-frame clones and misses some; the assay was immunoSEQ multiplex PCR. This table has tens of thousands of clones, just under 85% appearing once. The specimen comprised blood, sampled from a patient whose treatment included radiotherapy and nephrectomy. The origin of the receptors is a man between 50 and 59 years old with renal cell carcinoma. Each CDR3 is given with its conserved first and last residue. The D gene is left open where the match is weak. Expanded clones are given a class, and other clones once, few, many or no size at all.

>TRBV5-1|-|TRBD2|TRBJ2-3
TGCGCCAGCAGCTTGGGGACTAGCGGGGACACAGATACGCAGTATTTT
CASSLGTSGDTDTQYF
>TRBV6-1|-|TRBD1|TRBJ2-7
TGTGCCAGCAGTGAAGGCAGGGGGCGAGGCTACGAGCAGTACTTC
CASSEGRGRGYEQYF
>TRBV4-2|-|-|TRBJ2-1
TGTGCCAGCAGCCAAGAGAGGATCGATGAGCAGTTCTTC
CASSQERIDEQFF
>TRBV19|-|TRBD1|TRBJ2-1
TGTGCCAGTAGTTCCTTGACAGGGGAACTGAGCAATGAGCAGTTCTTC
CASSSLTGELSNEQFF
>TRBV6-6|-|TRBD2|TRBJ2-3
TGTGCCAGCAATCTACTAGCGGGGTTCACAGATACGCAGTATTTT
CASNLLAGFTDTQYF
>TRBV10-3|-|-|TRBJ2-5
TGTGCCATCAGTGGGGACGCCACCAACCAAGAGACCCAGTACTTC
CAISGDATNQETQYF
>TRBV2|-|-|TRBJ2-7
TGTGCCAGCAGTGAAAACTACGAGCAGTACTTC
CASSENYEQYF
>TRBV30|-|TRBD1|TRBJ1-3
TGTGCCTGGAGTGGAGGGGACAGTTTGGGAAACACCATATATTTT
CAWSGGDSLGNTIYF
>TRBV5-1|-|-|TRBJ2-7
TGCGCCAGCAGCTTGGTATTGGGCGCAGCGGATTCCTACGAGCAGTACTTC
CASSLVLGAADSYEQYF
>TRBV7-8|-|-|TRBJ2-7
TGTGCCAGCAGCCCCGCTCCCGGGACTGGATACGAGCAGTACTTC
CASSPAPGTGYEQYF
>TRBV6-1|-|-|TRBJ1-2
TGTGCCAGCCCCTATGGCTACACCTTC
CASPYGYTF
>TRBV19|-|-|TRBJ2-2
TGTGCCAGTAGTATAAGGGGGAACACCGGGGAGCTGTTTTTT
CASSIRGNTGELFF
>TRBV7-6|-|TRBD1|TRBJ2-7
TGTGCCAGCAGCCTGAAGGACAGGGGCCTCGAGCAGTACTTC
CASSLKDRGLEQYF
>TRBV11-3|once|-|TRBJ2-5
TGTGCCAGCAGCCCAGACGGGGCGGGGGAGACCCAGTACTTC
CASSPDGAGETQYF
>TRBV5-1|-|-|TRBJ2-2
TGCGCCAGCAACCCCGCGGAGGGGGCCGGGGAGCTGTTTTTT
CASNPAEGAGELFF
>TRBV11-2|-|-|TRBJ1-2
TGTGCCAGCAGCCCGATAGAAGACAGTATTAGGTGGGGCTACACCTTC
CASSPIEDSIRWGYTF
>TRBV18|-|-|TRBJ2-5
TGTGCCAGCTCACCACGGGGCGAGACCCAGTACTTC
CASSPRGETQYF
>TRBV4-3|-|-|TRBJ1-2
TGCGCCAGCAGCCAAGGGTATGGTTTTTCAAACTCCGGTTATGGCTACACCTTC
CASSQGYGFSNSGYGYTF
>TRBV7-2|-|-|TRBJ1-5
TGTGCCAGCAGTCTTCAGTCCGATCAGCCCCAGCATTTT
CASSLQSDQPQHF
>TRBV6-5|-|-|TRBJ1-4
TGTGCCAGCAAAGAGGGACGGAAAACTAATGAAAAACTGTTTTTT
CASKEGRKTNEKLFF
>TRBV28|-|-|TRBJ1-1
TGTGCCAGTGGGGGGACTGAAGCTTTCTTT
CASGGTEAFF
>TRBV5-1|-|-|TRBJ2-7
TGCGCCAGCAGCTTGGCGGGCGGGCTGGTGGAGCAGTACTTC
CASSLAGGLVEQYF
>TRBV19|-|-|TRBJ2-1
TGTGCCAGTAGTATAGGCCCAGCGCGAGGGCAGTTCTTC
CASSIGPARGQFF
>TRBV5-1|-|-|TRBJ2-5
TGCGCCAGCAGCTCCCCCGATATGTACCAAGAGACCCAGTACTTC
CASSSPDMYQETQYF
>TRBV28|once|-|TRBJ1-1
TGTGCCAGCAGTACCATGACCCGTACTCCTCGGGACCGATTATCGAACACTGAAGCTTTCTTT
CASSTMTRTPRDRLSNTEAFF